Below are 22 T cell receptor beta chains sequenced from a single sample in a study of identical twins. A single record per CDR3 protein comes from TCRdb applying MiXCR to the 5' RACE reads. The table includes about 720,000 distinct CDR3 sequences, 15% to 20% detected once. The same sample was also used in a study of T cells expressing NK-cell markers.

Sequencing was done on a sample of PBMCs. The receptors originated from a woman aged 18-29 years in good health.

This clonotype has more than one count but fewer than ten. The chain has TRBV20-1 and TRBJ2-7; a weak D match, TRBD2 (5 bases). Germline-derived CDR1 and CDR2 are DFQATT and SNEGSKA (reference sequence). V gave up 0 bases and J gave up 0 bases, with 9 bases separating them. This CDR3 comprises 14 residues. CDR3 protein: CSARDHRGSYEQYF. CDR3 bases: TGCAGTGCTAGAGATCACCGGGGCTCCTACGAGCAGTACTTC.

This chain uses TRBV20-1 with TRBJ2-2; D unresolved. The CDR3 length is 15 residues. The germline V gene encodes CDR1 DFQATT and CDR2 SNEGSKA (reference sequence). V dropped 6 bases and J dropped 4 bases, with 18 bases sitting between them. In DNA, the CDR3 is TGCAGTGCCCGTCGTCGGAGTGGCACCACCGGGGAGCTGTTTTTT. It is translated as CSARRRSGTTGELFF.

The rearrangement joins TRBV11-2 to TRBJ2-3; TRBD1 is a possible D gene (5 bases). Trimming took off 0 bases at V and 6 bases at J, with 16 bases between the two ends. Per germline, CDR1 SGHAT and CDR2 FQNNGV. The CDR3 is 16 residues long. For the CDR3, the DNA is TGTGCCAGCAGCTTAGAAGGGGTTAGGTCGTTTGATACGCAGTATTTT. It encodes CASSLEGVRSFDTQYF. The full variable domain, its missing parts supplied by reference TRBV11-2 and TRBJ2-3, is EAGVAQSPRYKIIEKRQSVAFWCNPISGHATLYWYQQILGQGPKLLIQFQNNGVVDDSQLPKDRFSAERLKGVDSTLKIQPAKLEDSAVYLCASSLEGVRSFDTQYFGPGTRLTVL.

This chain links TRBV29-1 with TRBJ1-2; D gene uncertain. Germline CDR1 reads SQVTM; CDR2 reads ANQGSEA. The CDR3 spans 12 residues. The V and J ends lost 0 bases and 6 bases respectively, with 8 bases between them. The CDR3: CSVEDDGNGYTF. In nucleotides, the CDR3 is TGCAGCGTTGAAGATGACGGAAATGGCTACACCTTC. The full variable domain, rest sourced from reference TRBV29-1 and TRBJ1-2, is SAVISQKPSRDICQRGTSLTIQCQVDSQVTMMFWYRQQPGQSLTLIATANQGSEATYESGFVIDKFPISRPNLTFSTLTVSNMSPEDSSIYLCSVEDDGNGYTFGSGTRLTVV.

V and J are TRBV12-5 and TRBJ2-2; D gene uncertain. CDR1 is LGHNT, CDR2 FRNRAP, per germline. V lost 6 bases and J lost 5, with 19 bases in between. This CDR3 region has 16 residues. CDR3 region: CASGPPVGTTTGELFF. The CDR3 DNA is TGTGCTAGTGGCCCTCCCGTCGGAACAACTACCGGGGAGCTGTTTTTT.

The chain carries TRBV6-5 and TRBJ2-5; D may be TRBD2 (6 bases). CDR1 and CDR2 (germline): MNHEY, SVGAGI. V lost 0 bases, J lost 7 bases, and 15 bases lay in between. The CDR3 has 15 residues. This CDR3 is CASSYSRTTLGTQYF. DNA for the CDR3: TGTGCCAGCAGTTACTCGAGGACTACTTTGGGGACCCAGTACTTC.

This clonotype was recorded a few times. The chain carries TRBV7-3 and TRBJ1-6; the D gene is possibly TRBD1 (5 bases). Trimming stripped 0 bases from V and 2 bases from J, with 11 bases between. CDR3 length equals 17 residues. Germline V lookup: CDR1 SGHTA, CDR2 FQGTGA. The CDR3 loop reads CASSLTGTSAYNSPLHF. As DNA, the CDR3 is TGTGCCAGCAGCTTAACCGGGACGAGCGCCTATAATTCACCCCTCCACTTT.

This clonotype was seen a handful of times. The rearrangement joins TRBV20-1 to TRBJ2-3; 10 nucleotides align to TRBD2. Trimming removed 4 bases from V and 2 bases from J; junction bases left unmatched: 3. The CDR3 is made up of 14 amino acids. Germline loops: CDR1 DFQATT, CDR2 SNEGSKA (reference sequence). This CDR3 is CSAKLAGPTDTQYF. For the CDR3, the DNA is TGCAGTGCTAAACTAGCGGGACCCACAGATACGCAGTATTTT.

The chain employs TRBV29-1 and TRBJ1-2; D unresolved. The V gene lost 6 bases and the J gene lost 8 bases, with 13 bases spanning the gap. CDR1 and CDR2 from the germline V gene are SQVTM and ANQGSEA. The CDR3 has 11 residues. CDR3 nucleotides: TGCAGCGTCCGGAGCGGGTCCGGCTACACCTTC. Protein sequence: CSVRSGSGYTF.

This clonotype was seen a few times. The gene calls are TRBV2 and TRBJ2-1, with D tentatively TRBD2 (5 bases). V lost 2 bases to trimming and J lost 2 bases, with 13 bases between them. From germline, CDR1 is SNHLY and CDR2 FYNNEI. The CDR3 extends over 16 amino acids. CDR3 sequence: CASSEFRSGTYNEQFF. DNA of the CDR3: TGTGCCAGCAGTGAATTTAGAAGCGGTACCTACAATGAGCAGTTCTTC.

CDR3 sequence (DNA): TGTGCCAGCAAATATTTACGGGCTGGGGCCAACGTCCTGACTTTC. Translated: CASKYLRAGANVLTF. The chain has TRBV3-1 and TRBJ2-6, with D unresolved. V shed 7 bases and J shed 2 bases, with 12 bases lying between them. Per the germline V gene, CDR1 is LGHDT and CDR2 is YNNKEL (reference sequence). There are 15 residues in the CDR3. Full variable domain (rest looked up from reference TRBV3-1 and TRBJ2-6): DTAVSQTPKYLVTQMGNDKSIKCEQNLGHDTMYWYKQDSKKFLKIMFSYNNKELIINETVPNRFSPKSPDKAHLNLHINSLELGDSAVYFCASKYLRAGANVLTFGAGSRLTVL.

The chain carries TRBV5-1 and TRBJ1-6; D might be TRBD1 (5 bases). Trimming took off 0 bases at V and 2 bases at J, with 6 bases between the two ends. This CDR3 has 15 amino acids. CDR1 is SGHRS and CDR2 is YFSETQ in the germline V gene. CDR3 protein: CASSLGGAYNSPLHF. The CDR3 DNA follows: TGCGCCAGCAGCTTGGGGGGCGCCTATAATTCACCCCTCCACTTT.

The table lists this clonotype with a few counts. The V and J genes are TRBV9 and TRBJ1-3; D is ambiguous. V lost 0 bases, J lost 7 bases, and 11 bases lay in between. This CDR3 has 14 amino acids. Germline-derived CDR1 and CDR2 are SGDLS and YYNGEE. The CDR3 here is CASSVGGDRNTIYF. Written as DNA, the CDR3 is TGTGCCAGCAGCGTAGGAGGAGATAGGAACACCATATATTTT.

The chain recombines TRBV7-2 with TRBJ2-7; 8 bases fit TRBD1. Per the germline V gene, CDR1 is SGHTA and CDR2 is FQGNSA. The CDR3 runs to 13 residues. V gave up 5 bases and J gave up 5 bases; unmatched junction bases: 5. This CDR3 is CASSQTTGDEQYF. The DNA for the CDR3 is TGTGCCAGCAGCCAAACGACAGGGGACGAGCAGTACTTC.

This chain uses TRBV12-3 or TRBV12-4 with TRBJ2-7, with D perhaps matching TRBD2 (6 bases). Trimming took 5 bases from V and 9 from J, leaving 11 bases between them. This CDR3 has 11 residues. CDR3 sequence (DNA): TGTGCCAGCAGTGAAGCGGGTTCGCAGTACTTC. Translated: CASSEAGSQYF.

This clonotype was seen many times. The chain uses TRBV12-3 or TRBV12-4 and TRBJ2-5; possibly TRBD1 for D (6 bases). V gave up 6 bases and J gave up 5 bases, with 7 bases separating them. The CDR3 consists of 11 residues. CDR3: CASRQGETQYF. In DNA, the CDR3 is TGTGCCAGCAGACAGGGCGAGACCCAGTACTTC.

V usage is TRBV19 and J usage is TRBJ2-1, with TRBD2 matching over 11 bases. The junction had 11 bases not matched to a gene; V was cut back by 4 bases and J by 9 bases. The germline CDR1 and CDR2 sequences are LNHDA and SQIVND (reference sequence). CDR3 length equals 16 residues. CDR3 amino acids: CASSTQLAGEVPEQFF. The CDR3 DNA reads TGTGCCAGTAGTACCCAACTAGCGGGAGAGGTCCCTGAGCAGTTCTTC.

A few counts support this clonotype. The J gene is TRBJ1-5, the V gene TRBV7-2; D is uncertain. Trimming took 5 bases from V and 9 from J, leaving 14 bases between them. This CDR3 spans 13 amino acids. CDR1 is SGHTA, CDR2 FQGNSA, per germline. CDR3 nucleotides: TGTGCCAGCAGCCCCTTTATCAGGAGGCCCCAGCATTTT. Translated: CASSPFIRRPQHF.

The chain is built from TRBV7-9 and TRBJ2-7; a possible D gene is TRBD2 (5 bases). Germline V gene data show CDR1 as SEHNR and CDR2 as FQNEAQ (reference sequence). The V end was cut by 4 bases, the J end by 5 bases, with 18 bases between. The CDR3 is 15 amino acids. The CDR3 bases are TGTGCCAGCAGCTCCTTCTCGGGATTAGGAAACGAGCAGTACTTC. It specifies CASSSFSGLGNEQYF.

The chain carries TRBV29-1 and TRBJ2-7, with no clear D. The germline CDR1 and CDR2 sequences are SQVTM and ANQGSEA. The V and J ends lost 4 bases and 0 bases respectively, with 7 bases between them. The CDR3 has 12 amino acids. The CDR3 loop is CSVGISSYEQYF. The CDR3 bases are TGCAGCGTTGGTATATCCTCCTACGAGCAGTACTTC.

Ten or more counts support this clonotype. The chain carries TRBV7-9 and TRBJ1-1; D unclear. The germline CDR1 and CDR2 sequences are SEHNR and FQNEAQ (reference sequence). V was cut by 4 bases and J by 4 bases, with 4 bases left in between. This CDR3 is built from 11 residues. CDR3 residues: CASSWGTEAFF. The CDR3 DNA follows: TGTGCCAGCAGCTGGGGCACTGAAGCTTTCTTT.

This clonotype was counted between two and nine times. This sequence joins TRBV4-3 and TRBJ2-2, with 12 nucleotides matching TRBD2. Per germline, CDR1 LGHNA and CDR2 YSLEER. V shed 0 bases and J 9 bases; nucleotides not matched to a gene: 8. The CDR3 extends over 17 amino acids. DNA of the CDR3: TGCGCCAGCAGCCAAGATCTAGCGGGAGGGCCAGGCAGGGAGCTGTTTTTT. The encoded protein is CASSQDLAGGPGRELFF.